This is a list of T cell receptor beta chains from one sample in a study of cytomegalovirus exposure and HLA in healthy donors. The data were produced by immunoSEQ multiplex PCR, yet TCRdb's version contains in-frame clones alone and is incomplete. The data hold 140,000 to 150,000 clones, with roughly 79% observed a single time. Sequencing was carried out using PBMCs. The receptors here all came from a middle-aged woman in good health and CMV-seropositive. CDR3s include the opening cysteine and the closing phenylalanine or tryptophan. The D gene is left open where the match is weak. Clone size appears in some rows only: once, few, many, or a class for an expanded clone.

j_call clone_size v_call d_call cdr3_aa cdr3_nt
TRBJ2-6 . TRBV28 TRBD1 CASSLTGGPPVLTF TGTGCCAGCAGTCTGACAGGGGGCCCTCCTGTCCTGACTTTC
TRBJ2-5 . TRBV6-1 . CASSQTREETQYF TGTGCCAGCAGTCAAACTCGCGAAGAGACCCAGTACTTC
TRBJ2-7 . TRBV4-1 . CASSQGGQSTYEQYF TGCGCCAGCAGCCAAGGGGGACAAAGCACCTACGAGCAGTACTTC
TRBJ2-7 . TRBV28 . CASSTPGQGFYEQYF TGTGCCAGCAGTACCCCGGGCCAGGGGTTTTACGAGCAGTACTTC
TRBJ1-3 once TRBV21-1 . CASSKARGSGNTIYF TGTGCCAGCAGCAAAGCCAGAGGGTCTGGAAACACCATATATTTT
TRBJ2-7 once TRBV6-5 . CASSRDKSEQYF TGTGCCAGCAGCCGGGACAAAAGCGAGCAGTATTTC
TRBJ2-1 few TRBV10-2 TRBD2 CASSHYGGKAYNEQFF TGCGCCAGCAGTCACTACGGGGGGAAAGCCTACAATGAGCAGTTCTTC
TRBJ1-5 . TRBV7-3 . CASSSARSQKPYSNQPQHF TGTGCCAGCAGCTCAGCTCGGAGCCAGAAACCCTATAGCAATCAGCCCCAGCATTTT
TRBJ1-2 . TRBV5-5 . CASSSSLTEDGYTF TGTGCCAGCAGCTCGTCCTTGACAGAGGATGGCTACACCTTC
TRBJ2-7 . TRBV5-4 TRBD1 CASSWGQSSYEQYF TGTGCCAGCAGCTGGGGACAGTCCTCCTACGAGCAGTACTTC
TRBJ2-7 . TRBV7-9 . CASSLEGGDEQYF TGTGCCAGCAGCTTAGAAGGGGGGGATGAGCAGTACTTC
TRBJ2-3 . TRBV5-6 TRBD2 CASSPPEVSGGADTQYF TGTGCCAGCAGCCCACCGGAGGTTAGCGGGGGAGCAGATACGCAGTATTTT
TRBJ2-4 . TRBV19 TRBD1 CASGQGADVKNIQYF TGTGCCAGCGGACAGGGGGCTGATGTCAAAAACATTCAGTACTTC
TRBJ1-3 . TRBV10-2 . CASRDSSGNTIYF TGCGCCAGCAGGGACAGCTCTGGAAACACCATATATTTT
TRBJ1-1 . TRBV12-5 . CASGLHFGGFMNTEAFF TGTGCTAGTGGTTTGCACTTTGGGGGGTTCATGAACACTGAAGCTTTCTTT
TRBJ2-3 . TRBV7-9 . CASSGMSDTQYF TGTGCCAGCAGCGGCATGTCAGATACGCAGTATTTT
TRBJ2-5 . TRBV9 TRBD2 CASSVGSSGGAGETQYF TGTGCCAGCAGCGTAGGTTCTAGCGGGGGGGCCGGAGAGACCCAGTACTTC
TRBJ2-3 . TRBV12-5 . CASGLVAWDTQYF TGTGCTAGTGGTTTGGTAGCCTGGGATACGCAGTATTTT
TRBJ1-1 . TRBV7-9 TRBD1 CASSSGQGTEAFF TGTGCCAGCAGCTCAGGACAGGGGACTGAAGCTTTCTTT
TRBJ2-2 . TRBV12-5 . CASGLWPIVNTGELFF TGTGCTAGTGGTTTGTGGCCGATTGTTAACACCGGGGAGCTGTTTTTT
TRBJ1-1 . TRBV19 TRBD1 CASRLYRGQGNTEAFF TGTGCCAGTAGGCTATACAGGGGGCAGGGGAACACTGAAGCTTTCTTT
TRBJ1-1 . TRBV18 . CASLRGYEAFF TGTGCCAGCTTACGAGGGTACGAAGCTTTCTTT
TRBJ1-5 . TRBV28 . CASSNSGVGNQPQHF TGTGCCAGCAGTAACTCAGGGGTTGGGAATCAGCCCCAGCATTTT
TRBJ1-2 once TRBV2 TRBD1 CATGSTGGNGYTF TGTGCCACCGGAAGCACAGGGGGAAACGGCTACACCTTC
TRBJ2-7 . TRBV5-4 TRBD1 CASSPRQGTYEQYF TGTGCCAGCAGCCCCAGACAGGGAACCTACGAGCAGTACTTC
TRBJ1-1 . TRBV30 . CAWGGAGEAFF TGTGCCTGGGGGGGGGCGGGGGAAGCTTTCTTT
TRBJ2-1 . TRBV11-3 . CASSLFPNEQFF TGTGCCAGCAGCTTATTCCCTAATGAGCAGTTCTTC
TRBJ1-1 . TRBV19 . CASSEGVSAFF TGTGCCAGTAGCGAGGGGGTTTCGGCTTTCTTT
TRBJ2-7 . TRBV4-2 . CASSQDLGPPYEQYF TGTGCCAGCAGCCAAGATTTGGGGCCACCGTACGAGCAGTACTTC